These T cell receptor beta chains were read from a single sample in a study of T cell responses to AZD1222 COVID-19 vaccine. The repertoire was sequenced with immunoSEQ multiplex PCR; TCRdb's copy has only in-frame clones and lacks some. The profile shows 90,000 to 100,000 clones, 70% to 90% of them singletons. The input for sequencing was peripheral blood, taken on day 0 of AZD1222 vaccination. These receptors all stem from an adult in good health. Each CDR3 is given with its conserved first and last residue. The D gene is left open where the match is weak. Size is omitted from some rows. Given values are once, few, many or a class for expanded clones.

TGTGTCAGAAGCTGGGGACAGATGAACACCGGGGAGCTGTTTTTT	CVRSWGQMNTGELFF	15	-	-	TRBV7-5	TRBJ2-2
TGTGCCAGCAGTGGGCCCGGGGAAACAGATACGCAGTATTTT	CASSGPGETDTQYF	14	once	-	TRBV6-2/TRBV6-3	TRBJ2-3
TGTGCCAGCAGCCGCCCCGTTCGGACTAGCGGGAGCCACACCTACGCGAACACCGGGGAGCTGTTTTTT	CASSRPVRTSGSHTYANTGELFF	23	-	TRBD2	TRBV7-8	TRBJ2-2
TGTGCCAGCAGCTTACCCCCCCCGGAACCCTACGAGCAGTACTTC	CASSLPPPEPYEQYF	15	-	-	TRBV7-3	TRBJ2-7
TGTGCCAGCAGAGAGACAGGAGTTATGAACACTGAAGCTTTCTTT	CASRETGVMNTEAFF	15	-	-	TRBV28	TRBJ1-1
TGTGCCGTTCAAACAGGGGGCGTTACAGATACGCAGTATTTT	CAVQTGGVTDTQYF	14	-	TRBD1	TRBV24-1	TRBJ2-3
TGTGCCAGCAGCCAAGGGGGGTTAGCCAAAAACATTCAGTACTTC	CASSQGGLAKNIQYF	15	once	-	TRBV6-5	TRBJ2-4
TGTGCCAGCAGCCACGGCAGGGCGAACACTGAAGCTTTCTTT	CASSHGRANTEAFF	14	-	-	TRBV14	TRBJ1-1
TGTGCCAGCACAAACGGGCAGGGGGAAACCGGGGAGCTGTTTTTT	CASTNGQGETGELFF	15	medium-sized	TRBD1	TRBV6-5	TRBJ2-2
TGTGCCAGCAGTGCCCAGCGGAGCACAGATACGCAGTATTTT	CASSAQRSTDTQYF	14	-	-	TRBV6-4	TRBJ2-3
TGTGCCAGCAGCTTGTGGGACAGGGGAGGGGAGACCCAGTACTTC	CASSLWDRGGETQYF	15	-	TRBD1	TRBV5-4	TRBJ2-5
TGTGCCTGGAGTGTACTTAGGGTGAATCGCGGCTACACCTTC	CAWSVLRVNRGYTF	14	-	-	TRBV30	TRBJ1-2
TGTGCCAGCGGACGATCACAGGGCTACGAGCAGTACTTC	CASGRSQGYEQYF	13	-	-	TRBV25-1	TRBJ2-7
TGCGCCAGCAGCCAAGTGAAAGGGAGTAACAATCAGCCCCAGCATTTT	CASSQVKGSNNQPQHF	16	once	-	TRBV4-1	TRBJ1-5
TGTGCCAGCAGCCTCGGGGACAGGAATTCACCCCTCCACTTT	CASSLGDRNSPLHF	14	-	TRBD1	TRBV28	TRBJ1-6
TGTGCCAGCAGCTTGGAACAGTATAATTCACCCCTCCACTTT	CASSLEQYNSPLHF	14	-	-	TRBV5-4	TRBJ1-6
TGCGCCAGCAGCTTGGGTCTGAACAGGGGTCCCTACAATGAGCAGTTCTTC	CASSLGLNRGPYNEQFF	17	-	TRBD1	TRBV5-1	TRBJ2-1
TGTGCCAGCAGTTTATTAGCAGGGGGCCACGAGCAGTACTTC	CASSLLAGGHEQYF	14	-	TRBD1	TRBV28	TRBJ2-7
TGTGCCAGTAGTATTACCCCTTCAAGCGGCAATGAGCAGTTCTTC	CASSITPSSGNEQFF	15	-	-	TRBV19	TRBJ2-1
TGTGCCAGCAGTCGTGTTGCAACTAATGAAAAACTGTTTTTT	CASSRVATNEKLFF	14	-	-	TRBV6-2/TRBV6-3	TRBJ1-4
TGTGCCAGCAGTTTATCGGGGATCTCTGGCTACACCTTC	CASSLSGISGYTF	13	-	-	TRBV28	TRBJ1-2
TGTGCCAGGCTGCCGGGCCCCTGTTACGAGCAGTACTTC	CARLPGPCYEQYF	13	-	-	TRBV6-5	TRBJ2-7
TGTGCCACCAGAGACTCCGGGTGGGACCGCGCATCCTACGAGCAGTACTTC	CATRDSGWDRASYEQYF	17	-	-	TRBV15	TRBJ2-7
TGTGCCTCCGGAGGCAGGGCCAACGAGCAGTACTTC	CASGGRANEQYF	12	once	-	TRBV6-5	TRBJ2-7
TGTGCCAGCAGCAAGACAGCTAGCACCGGGGAGCTGTTTTTT	CASSKTASTGELFF	14	-	-	TRBV11-3	TRBJ2-2
TGTGCCAGCAGCCGTTCAACGTATAATTCACCCCTCCACTTT	CASSRSTYNSPLHF	14	-	-	TRBV7-9	TRBJ1-6
TGTGCCAGCAGTGAATCTACTAGCGGGTCCCCCTACGAGCAGTACTTC	CASSESTSGSPYEQYF	16	-	TRBD2	TRBV25-1	TRBJ2-7
TGTGCCAGCAGTGAAGTTGGGGGCGTCGGCAATGAGCAGTTCTTC	CASSEVGGVGNEQFF	15	-	-	TRBV6-1	TRBJ2-1
TGTGCCAGCTCAGTTGACAGTGTACCTCAGGGCTACACCTTC	CASSVDSVPQGYTF	14	-	-	TRBV18	TRBJ1-2
TGTGCCAGCAGCATCCGGGACACCTATAATTCACCCCTCCACTTT	CASSIRDTYNSPLHF	15	-	-	TRBV3-1/TRBV3-2	TRBJ1-6
TGTGCCACCAGCTCTAGCGGGAGAGATGAGCAGTTCTTC	CATSSSGRDEQFF	13	-	TRBD2	TRBV24-1	TRBJ2-1